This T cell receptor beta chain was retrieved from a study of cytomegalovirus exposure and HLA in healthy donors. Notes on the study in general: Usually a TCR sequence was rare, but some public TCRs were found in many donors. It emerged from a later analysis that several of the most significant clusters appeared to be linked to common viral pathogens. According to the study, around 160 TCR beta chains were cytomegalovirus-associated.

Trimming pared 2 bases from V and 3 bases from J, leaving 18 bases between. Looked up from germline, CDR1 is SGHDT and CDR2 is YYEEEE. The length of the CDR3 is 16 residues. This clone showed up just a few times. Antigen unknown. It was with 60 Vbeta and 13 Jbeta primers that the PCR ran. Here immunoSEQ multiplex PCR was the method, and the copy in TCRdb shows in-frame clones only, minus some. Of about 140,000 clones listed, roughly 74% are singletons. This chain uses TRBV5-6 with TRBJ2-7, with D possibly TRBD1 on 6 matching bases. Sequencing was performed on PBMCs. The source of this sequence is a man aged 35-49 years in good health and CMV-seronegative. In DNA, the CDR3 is TGTGCCAGCAGCTTTGAAAACAGGGATTCAAGCTACGAGCAGTACTTC. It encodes CASSFENRDSSYEQYF.